The rows below give T cell receptor beta chains drawn from one sample of a study of graft-versus-host responses after intestinal transplantation. Using immunoSEQ multiplex PCR, the repertoire was profiled, and TCRdb retains in-frame clones only, with some absent. The sample includes around 71,000 clones, approximately 92% of them seen just once. Specimen: bone marrow, collected 700 to 850 days after intestinal transplantation. These receptors all come from a human patient who received an intestinal transplant, so some T cells may come from the graft donor. Each CDR3 is given without its conserved first and last residue.

J	V	CDR3
TRBJ2-7	TRBV5-1	ASRTGEGEQY
TRBJ2-6	TRBV9	ASSVGIQPSGANVLT
TRBJ2-1	TRBV5-6	ASRKTGEPYNEQF
TRBJ2-5	TRBV11-2	ASSLVGGETQY
TRBJ2-7	TRBV7-7	ASSLDRDGEQY
TRBJ1-5	TRBV7-9	ASSLIAGQPQH
TRBJ2-1	TRBV27	ASSLYSAEGYNEQF
TRBJ2-7	TRBV4-2	ASSQGAGLAAYEQY
TRBJ2-5	TRBV28	ASSLSPDGVRETQY
TRBJ2-6	TRBV6-8	ASSYGTGGSGANVLT
.	TRBV4-1	ASSQVSFGAYEQY
TRBJ2-3	TRBV19	ASSPSGGGTQY
TRBJ2-7	TRBV7-9	ASSLLAGEAEQY
TRBJ1-2	TRBV7-9	ASSIGTGNGYT
TRBJ2-1	TRBV6-5	ASSYSGGSSYNEQF
TRBJ1-2	TRBV18	ASSRTTEDRVYGYT
TRBJ2-1	TRBV10-3	AISHLGGTRGEYNEQF
TRBJ2-7	TRBV6-5	ASGDRSIYEQY
TRBJ2-3	TRBV28	ASSFIKSSGVTDTQY
TRBJ2-1	TRBV4-2	ASSESGGDHNEQF
TRBJ2-2	TRBV7-7	ASSLHPGLADLNTGELF
TRBJ2-3	TRBV7-6	ASSLTGDDTQY
TRBJ2-4	TRBV29-1	SVRDSVLAKNIQY
TRBJ1-5	TRBV7-9	ASSLSTTSNQPQH
TRBJ2-7	TRBV9	ASSPRGGPPYEQY
TRBJ2-5	TRBV29-1	SVVPRLAGFWGETQY
TRBJ2-7	TRBV7-2	ASSLDRGSYEQY
TRBJ1-1	TRBV19	ASSIDGVGGAF
TRBJ2-7	TRBV13	ASSPGTYYEQY
TRBJ2-1	TRBV4-1	ASSQGRGDEQF
TRBJ1-1	TRBV7-6	ASSLGRGTVGVNTEAF
TRBJ1-2	TRBV6-1	ASSDTGEYGYT
TRBJ1-1	TRBV7-9	ASSLSSVFSSEAF